This T cell receptor (beta chain) was documented in a study of shared clonotypes between healthy human individuals (TCRdb year 2020). For the study in its entirety: The cohort comprised a couple of women and a few men aged 18 to 49 years. Per donor, three plates each were used for CD4 naive and CD4 memory, two for CD8 naive, and one for CD8 memory. To estimate repertoire size and how much clonotype sharing occurs between individuals, the study deeply sequenced the blood TCR repertoires of about five healthy adults. To increase sequencing depth and limit assay-specific biases, TCR repertoire library preparation and sequencing were carried out by different laboratories using diverse techniques. Leukapheresis yielded between about 0.9 and 8.9 billion PBMCs per donor. Broader findings and caveats from the paper: Sampling was restricted to blood, and TCR repertoires in tissues likely differ from the TCR repertoires found in blood. Even with the large sequencing depth, rarefaction of the sorted-subset datasets indicated that sequencing was incomplete. Approximately 4.8% of naive CD4, 3.5% of naive CD8, about 2.1% of memory CD4, and about 0.4% of memory CD8 clonotypes were shared across several donors. Compared with non-shared clonotypes, the clonotypes found in all four sorted-subset donors had higher generation probabilities. Naive subsets generally had larger estimated clonotype richness than memory subsets. Based on pairwise subsampling, the degree of clonotype sharing among donors was expected to be affected by sequencing depth. Because the study included only a small number of donors, the genetic and exposure-history diversity represented was limited.

TCR CDR3 regions were amplified from genomic DNA by multiplex PCR using the deep immunoSEQ assay. Extracted genomic DNA from each cell subset was spread evenly across all wells of several immunoSEQ 96-well plates, with each plate serving as a replicate. Each replicate PCR for sorted subsets received 200 ng genomic DNA, equal to 30,000 or so T cell genomes. Purified libraries were quantified with a Qubit 3.0 fluorometer, sized on a Bioanalyzer 2100, and re-quantified with the KAPA Library Quantification kit. Every immunoSEQ 96-well plate was sequenced on a dedicated single-read 150-cycle Illumina NextSeq 550 flow cell. Under the source paper's analysis protocol: Because the immunoSEQ output included only junctional sequences and no quality scores, the filtering could not be the same as the filtering used for full-length reads. To assign V/J genes and CDR3, sequences were annotated using PyIR, a Python wrapper for IgBLAST v1.9, with IMGT germline references. Any read was removed if the V/J assignment was weak (E-value above 1e-6), the CDR3 was missing, or the read contained stop codons, out-of-frame junctions, or ambiguous translated residues. V3J clonotypes were defined by identical inferred V gene, J gene, and CDR3 amino acid sequence. To compute the percentage overlap between repertoires, the number of shared unique clonotypes was divided by the size of the smaller repertoire. RTK rarefaction, the Chao1 estimator, and Recon v2.1 estimates of unobserved clonotypes were used to assess repertoire richness. Generation probabilities were computed with OLGA for all TCRbeta clonotypes obtained by the gDNA method from a handful of donors. As stored in TCRdb, this immuneACCESS dataset retains in-frame rearrangements with V and J assigned. A fraction of the clones does not appear; measured against another copy, unresolved V genes explain less than half of the discrepancy, and the remainder lacks a known reason. V, J and clone size reflect that table, while D and trimming were determined from the DNA. In this sample the table shows more than 2 million clones, just under 95% of which occur a single time. Less than 2% of the sample comes from the top ten.

CDR1 and CDR2 are read off the germline V gene as SGHDT and YYEEEE. V loses 4 bases of germline sequence and J loses 7 bases, and the interval between the two ends is 17 bases. The CDR3 starts with the cysteine, ends with the phenylalanine, and has 14 residues. Only CDR3 DNA is held: 42 bases, read in frame from base 1. To note about this clone: Its recognized antigen is unknown. No base quality information exists; no much larger clone differs at one position.

CD8 naive samples were CD45RO-negative cells positively selected for CCR7, giving a CD45RA+CCR7+ population that excluded TemRA cells. Donors were healthy HIV-negative adults with no recently reported acute infections or vaccinations. Every donor was a Caucasian adult living in Nashville, Tennessee, USA. Blood was obtained by leukapheresis, after which PBMCs were separated by Ficoll-Histopaque density gradient centrifugation and cryopreserved in liquid nitrogen vapor phase. Analytical flow cytometry was used to check the purity and quantity of every magnetically sorted T cell population. From each sorted fraction, genomic DNA was isolated and quantified by UV absorbance on a Nanodrop 2000c.

The clonotype originates from a young man in good health. Some clones in this sample may be carry-over from other donors' samples. The specimen was naive CD8+ T cells from PBMCs. This specimen's cell subset or site label, per the study, means: CD45RA+CCR7+. The sequence links TRBV5-6 to TRBJ1-2; 5 matching bases give a weak D call of TRBD1. The DNA sequence follows: TGTGCCAGCAGCCTGGGACGGACTTCGGGTGGCTACACCTTC. This yields the protein CASSLGRTSGGYTF.